This T cell receptor beta chain was documented in a study of vaccination and CD4 T cells after COVID-19 (dated by TCRdb to the early 2020s). Context from the whole study: The convalescent cohort comprised six males and four females, including two Hispanic individuals, seven Caucasians, two Asians and one multiracial person. Each participant got two doses of either the Pfizer-BioNTech BNT162b2 vaccine (n=8) or the Moderna mRNA-1273 vaccine (n=2). Post-COVID blood samples were collected from convalescent patients a median of around 100 days after diagnosis, with a range of roughly 35 to 180 days. Post-vaccine blood samples were taken a median of 72 days after the second vaccine dose, with a range of 14 to 241 days. For stimulating the cultures, overlapping spike peptide pools were used, derived from SARS-CoV-2 as well as from the common cold coronaviruses HCoV-NL63, HCoV-OC43 and HCoV-229E. Control cultures received a CEFX viral epitope pool as the positive control, an HIV-1 Nef peptide pool as the negative control, or no peptide. In 9 to 11 COVID-19 convalescent patients and a handful of infection-naive healthy vaccine recipients, researchers compared the spike-specific CD4+ TCR repertoire from before mRNA vaccination with the repertoire from after. The investigation overall reported the following: Relatively few convalescent patients were included in the study, and early timepoints after natural infection were not analyzed. Of the vaccine-specific clones found in convalescent patients, nearly all (304 of 307) were mono-reactive for SARS-CoV-2 spike instead of being cross-reactive with common cold coronaviruses. The median count of SARS-CoV-2-reactive clonotypes went up from under 25 after infection to 30 to 40 after vaccination, although the change was not significant. In convalescent patients, a median 86.3% of post-vaccine SARS-CoV-2-reactive clones were detected only after vaccination, and vaccine-specific priming was suggested by this finding.

Libraries came from PCR. TCR sequencing of DNA from cultured CD4+ T cells used the Oncomine TCR Beta short-read assay at the Johns Hopkins FTIC core. The QIAamp micro DNA kit was used to extract genomic DNA from the cultured CD4+ T cells. Oncomine TCR Beta libraries from cultured CD4+ T cells were pooled using unique dual indexes and sequenced on an Illumina iSeq 100. The study's own analysis went as follows. Non-productive sequences were removed, and CDR3s not starting with C, not ending with F or W, or shorter than 7 amino acids were discarded. The MANAFEST web application identified antigen-specific clonotypes by comparing peptide-stimulated wells against reference wells and other culture wells. Positive clones required FDR below 0.05, an odds ratio above 5, and productive frequency above 0.1% in at least two of three replicate wells. A clonotype was classed as cross-reactive if the clonotype showed significant expansion both in SARS-CoV-2 spike wells and in at least one common cold coronavirus spike condition. Using R version 3.6.1, CDR3 homology was evaluated through Levenshtein distances (stringdist) along with unrooted phylogenetic trees (ape). TCRdb trimmed the raw reads at Q25, called clones with MiXCR and kept productive beta chains. Every distinct CDR3 protein forms one entry, paired with its most common genes and DNA. What appears here as the V and J calls and clone size reflects TCRdb's work, not the paper's. This sample lists roughly 12,000 distinct CDR3 sequences; roughly 74% were detected once. The top ten clonotypes cover about 8.1% of the sample.

The treatment or condition tag for this specimen amounts to: 10-day PBMC culture with coronavirus spike peptide pools or control peptides (ViraFEST assay). The study used the ViraFEST assay, which expanded antigen-specific T cells with peptide pools and then identified expanded clonotypes by TCR sequencing. Negative nucleocapsid antibody tests before and after vaccination confirmed that the healthy vaccine recipients had no prior SARS-CoV-2 infection. Each well held two million PBMCs cultured with around 10 ug/ml peptide pools in IMDM containing around 5% human AB serum and 10 IU/ml IL-2. On days 3 and 7, half of the culture medium was replaced with fresh IL-2-containing medium. CD4+ T cells were isolated after about 10 days of culture through negative selection using the EasySep CD4+ T cell isolation kit. Ficoll-Paque Plus gradient centrifugation was used to isolate PBMCs from whole blood, and the isolated PBMCs were then either used fresh or cryopreserved at -140C. Each culture condition was generally run in triplicate wells.

Regarding this clonotype: This clone's antigen is unknown. The record has no base qualities; no much larger clone is one base away.

Here the sequenced sample was CD4+ T cells from blood, cultured in vitro, taken after SARS-CoV-2 vaccination. This TCR derives from a human donor who received a COVID-19 vaccine.

The CDR3 region has the sequence CASSKQTGLSTDTQYF. The sequence in DNA is TGTGCCAGTAGTAAGCAGACAGGGTTGAGCACAGATACGCAGTATTTT. The V and J genes are TRBV19 and TRBJ2-3; TRBD1 fits 7 bases in the junction. Trimming accounts for 4 bases at V and 0 bases at J, while the number of junction bases matched to no gene is 7. The germline V gene (reference sequence) specifies LNHDA as CDR1 and SQIVND as CDR2. The cysteine opens and the phenylalanine closes a CDR3 of 16 amino acids. This entry keeps only the CDR3 DNA: 48 bases, framed from base 1.